The 4 T cell receptor beta chains below come from one sample, sequenced in a study of CD8+CD57+ T cells in acquired aplastic anemia. Genomic DNA provided the template from which TCR beta VDJ and CDR3 profiles were obtained. TCRdb re-called the reads with MiXCR, one entry per CDR3 protein. The data contain 80,000 to 100,000 distinct CDR3 sequences, 55% to 75% of them singletons. By flow cytometry, patients selected for sequencing had shown an expansion of CD8+CD57+ cells. Sequencing input: sorted CD4+, CD8+, or CD8+CD57+ T cells (not recorded which) from PBMCs. The receptors here all came from a human donor with aplastic anemia.

Only a few counts were recorded for this clonotype. The genes are TRBV2 and TRBJ2-3, with D unresolved. V dropped 3 bases and J dropped 0 bases, with 10 bases sitting between them. The length of the CDR3 is 15 residues. In germline, CDR1 is SNHLY, CDR2 FYNNEI. The DNA for the CDR3 is TGTGCCAGCAGTGAGGCCATTTCTAGCACAGATACGCAGTATTTT. Its translation is CASSEAISSTDTQYF.

This rearrangement joins TRBV29-1 to TRBJ2-1; TRBD1 matches at 9 bases. The germline CDR1 and CDR2 sequences are SQVTM and ANQGSEA. This CDR3 is 13 amino acids long. With 6 bases clipped from V and 10 bases from J, the junction kept 10 bases outside the gene matches. The CDR3 sequence: CSVGDRVLGEQFF. CDR3 nucleotide sequence: TGCAGCGTAGGGGACAGGGTTCTGGGGGAGCAGTTCTTC.

This clonotype was found a few times. This chain uses TRBV19 with TRBJ1-6; D is perhaps TRBD1 (5 bases). This CDR3 comprises 14 residues. Germline V lookup: CDR1 LNHDA, CDR2 SQIVND (reference sequence). V lost 3 bases to trimming and J lost 9 bases, with 12 bases between them. In DNA, the CDR3 is TGTGCCAGTAGTATCGGGGGACTAGGTTCACCCCTCCACTTT. The encoded protein is CASSIGGLGSPLHF. The complete variable domain, with remaining parts taken from reference TRBV19 and TRBJ1-6, reads DGGITQSPKYLFRKEGQNVTLSCEQNLNHDAMYWYRQDPGQGLRLIYYSQIVNDFQKGDIAEGYSVSREKKESFPLTVTSAQKNPTAFYLCASSIGGLGSPLHFGNGTRLTVT.

Regarding this clonotype: A much larger clone is a single base away; this may be a read error. The chain carries TRBV5-6 and TRBJ2-7; D is unclear. This CDR3 comprises 16 residues. Germline lookup yields CDR1 SGHDT and CDR2 YYEEEE. DNA of the CDR3: TGTGCCAGCAGCTTGTACTTTTACTCATACTCCTACGGGCAGTACTTC. It specifies CASSLYFYSYSYGQYF.